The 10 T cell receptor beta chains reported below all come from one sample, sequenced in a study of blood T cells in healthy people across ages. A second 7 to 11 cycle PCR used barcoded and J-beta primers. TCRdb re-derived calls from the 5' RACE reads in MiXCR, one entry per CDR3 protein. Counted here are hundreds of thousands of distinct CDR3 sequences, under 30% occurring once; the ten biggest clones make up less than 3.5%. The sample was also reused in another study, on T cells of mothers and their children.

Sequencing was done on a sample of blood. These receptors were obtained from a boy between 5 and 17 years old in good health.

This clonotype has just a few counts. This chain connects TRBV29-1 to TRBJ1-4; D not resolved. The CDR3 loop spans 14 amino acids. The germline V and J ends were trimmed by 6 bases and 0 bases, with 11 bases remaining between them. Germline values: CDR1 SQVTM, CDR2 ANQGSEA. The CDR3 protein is CSVSPVTTNEKLFF. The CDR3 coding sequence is TGCAGCGTCTCTCCGGTCACAACTAATGAAAAACTGTTTTTT. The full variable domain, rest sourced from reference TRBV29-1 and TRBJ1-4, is SAVISQKPSRDICQRGTSLTIQCQVDSQVTMMFWYRQQPGQSLTLIATANQGSEATYESGFVIDKFPISRPNLTFSTLTVSNMSPEDSSIYLCSVSPVTTNEKLFFGSGTQLSVL.

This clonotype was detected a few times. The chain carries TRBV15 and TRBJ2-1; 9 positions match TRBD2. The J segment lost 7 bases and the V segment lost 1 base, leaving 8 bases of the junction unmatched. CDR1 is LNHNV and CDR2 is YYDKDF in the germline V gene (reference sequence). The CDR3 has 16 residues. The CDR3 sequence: CATSRASGVGGNEQFF. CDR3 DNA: TGTGCCACCAGCAGAGCTAGCGGGGTTGGGGGAAATGAGCAGTTCTTC.

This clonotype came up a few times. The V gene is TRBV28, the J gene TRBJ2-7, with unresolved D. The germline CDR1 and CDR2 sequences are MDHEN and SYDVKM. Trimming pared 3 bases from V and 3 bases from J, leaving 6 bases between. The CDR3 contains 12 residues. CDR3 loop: CASSFQDYEQYF. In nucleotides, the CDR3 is TGTGCCAGCAGTTTTCAGGACTACGAGCAGTACTTC.

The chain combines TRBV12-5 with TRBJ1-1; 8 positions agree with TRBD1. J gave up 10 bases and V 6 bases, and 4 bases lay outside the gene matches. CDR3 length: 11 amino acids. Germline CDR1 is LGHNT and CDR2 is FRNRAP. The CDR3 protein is CASGPGTGAFF. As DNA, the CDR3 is TGTGCTAGTGGACCCGGGACAGGAGCTTTCTTT. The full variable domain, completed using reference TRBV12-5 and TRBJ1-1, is DARVTQTPRHKVTEMGQEVTMRCQPILGHNTVFWYRQTMMQGLELLAYFRNRAPLDDSGMPKDRFSAEMPDATLATLKIQPSEPRDSAVYFCASGPGTGAFFGQGTRLTVV.

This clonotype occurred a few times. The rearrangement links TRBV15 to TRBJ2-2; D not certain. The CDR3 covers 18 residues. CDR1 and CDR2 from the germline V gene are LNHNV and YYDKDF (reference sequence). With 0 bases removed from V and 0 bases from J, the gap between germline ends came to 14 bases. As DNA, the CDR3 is TGTGCCACCAGCAGAGATTATTCGGACCCGACGAACACCGGGGAGCTGTTTTTT. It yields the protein CATSRDYSDPTNTGELFF.

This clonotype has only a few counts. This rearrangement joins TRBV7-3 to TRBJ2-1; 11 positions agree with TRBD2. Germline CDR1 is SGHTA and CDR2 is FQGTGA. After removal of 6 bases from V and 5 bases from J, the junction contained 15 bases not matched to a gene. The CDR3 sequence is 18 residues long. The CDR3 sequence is CASSSGGPSGGLHNEQFF. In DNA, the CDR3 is TGTGCCAGCAGTTCTGGTGGGCCTAGCGGGGGGCTGCACAATGAGCAGTTCTTC.

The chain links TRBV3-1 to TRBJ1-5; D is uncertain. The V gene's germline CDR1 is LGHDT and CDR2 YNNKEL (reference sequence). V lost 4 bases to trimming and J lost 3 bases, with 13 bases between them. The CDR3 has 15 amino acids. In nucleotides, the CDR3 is TGTGCCAGCAGCCCCGGACCGCAAGTCAATCAGCCCCAGCATTTT. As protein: CASSPGPQVNQPQHF. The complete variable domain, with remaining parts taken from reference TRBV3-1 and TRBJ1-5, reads DTAVSQTPKYLVTQMGNDKSIKCEQNLGHDTMYWYKQDSKKFLKIMFSYNNKELIINETVPNRFSPKSPDKAHLNLHINSLELGDSAVYFCASSPGPQVNQPQHFGDGTRLSIL.

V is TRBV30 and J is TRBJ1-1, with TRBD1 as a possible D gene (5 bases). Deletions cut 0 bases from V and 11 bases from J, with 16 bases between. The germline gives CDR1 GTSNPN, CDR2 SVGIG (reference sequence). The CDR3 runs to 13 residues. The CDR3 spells CAWSVFWGRGAFF. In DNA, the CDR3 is TGTGCCTGGAGTGTCTTTTGGGGCCGGGGGGCTTTCTTT.

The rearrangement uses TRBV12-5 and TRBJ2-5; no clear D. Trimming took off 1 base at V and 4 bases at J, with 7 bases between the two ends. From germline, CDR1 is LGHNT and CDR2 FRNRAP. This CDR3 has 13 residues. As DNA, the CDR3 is TGTGCTAGTGGTTTGGAGAAGGGAGAGACCCAGTACTTC. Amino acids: CASGLEKGETQYF. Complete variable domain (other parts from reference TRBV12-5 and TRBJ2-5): DARVTQTPRHKVTEMGQEVTMRCQPILGHNTVFWYRQTMMQGLELLAYFRNRAPLDDSGMPKDRFSAEMPDATLATLKIQPSEPRDSAVYFCASGLEKGETQYFGPGTRLLVL.

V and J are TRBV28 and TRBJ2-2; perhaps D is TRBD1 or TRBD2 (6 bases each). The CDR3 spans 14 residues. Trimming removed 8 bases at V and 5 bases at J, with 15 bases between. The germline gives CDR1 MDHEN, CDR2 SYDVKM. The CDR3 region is CASYSWGATGELFF. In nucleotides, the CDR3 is TGTGCCAGCTACAGCTGGGGGGCGACCGGGGAGCTGTTTTTT.